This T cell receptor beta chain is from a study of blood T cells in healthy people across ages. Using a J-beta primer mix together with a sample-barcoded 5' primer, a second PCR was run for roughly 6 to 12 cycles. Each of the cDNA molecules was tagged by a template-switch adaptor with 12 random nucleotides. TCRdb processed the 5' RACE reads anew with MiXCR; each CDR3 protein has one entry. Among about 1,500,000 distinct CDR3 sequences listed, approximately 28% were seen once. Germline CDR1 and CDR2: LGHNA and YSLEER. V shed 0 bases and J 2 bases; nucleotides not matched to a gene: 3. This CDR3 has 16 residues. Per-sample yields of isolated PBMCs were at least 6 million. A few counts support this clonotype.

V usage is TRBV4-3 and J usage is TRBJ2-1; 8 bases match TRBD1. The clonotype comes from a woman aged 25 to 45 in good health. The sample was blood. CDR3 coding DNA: TGCGCCAGCAGCCAAGATATACAGGGGGCCTACAATGAGCAGTTCTTC. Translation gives CASSQDIQGAYNEQFF.